The present T cell receptor beta chain was sequenced within a study of response to subunit inactivated influenza vaccine. Germline V gene data show CDR1 as SEHNR and CDR2 as FQNEAQ (reference sequence). V was pared by 5 bases and J by 12 bases, with 4 bases of the junction left unmatched. This CDR3 comprises 11 residues. Worth noting for this clonotype: What it binds is not known.

Each CDR3 protein gets one entry after TCRdb re-called the RT-PCR reads with MiXCR. The sample lists 250,000 to 350,000 distinct CDR3 sequences; 20% to 25% were seen once. Findings and caveats of the study: T cells newly recruited by each seasonal influenza vaccination are few, the authors suggested.

The sequencing here drew on PBMCs from blood, taken about 19 months after vaccination. This sequence originates from a man aged 50 to 75 who received an inactivated influenza vaccine. The chain joins TRBV7-9 to TRBJ2-1, with 7 bases aligning to TRBD1. The CDR3 reads CASSLDRPQFF. As DNA, the CDR3 is TGTGCCAGCAGCCTGGACAGGCCGCAGTTCTTC.